This T cell receptor beta chain stems from a study of blood T cell repertoires in COVID-19. Using immunoSEQ multiplex PCR, the repertoire was profiled, and TCRdb retains in-frame clones only, with some absent. The sample consists of roughly 220,000 clones, 80% to 90% of them appearing once. The CDR3 contains 13 residues. The ends were cut back, 5 bases at V and 5 bases at J, with 12 bases in the middle. The origin of this receptor is a woman in her forties who had recovered from COVID-19. The specimen sequenced was peripheral blood. The chain joins TRBV12-3 or TRBV12-4 to TRBJ1-2; D is uncertain. CDR3 bases: TGTGCCAGCAGTCTCACGGGTGTTTATGGCTACACCTTC. Translated, it gives CASSLTGVYGYTF.